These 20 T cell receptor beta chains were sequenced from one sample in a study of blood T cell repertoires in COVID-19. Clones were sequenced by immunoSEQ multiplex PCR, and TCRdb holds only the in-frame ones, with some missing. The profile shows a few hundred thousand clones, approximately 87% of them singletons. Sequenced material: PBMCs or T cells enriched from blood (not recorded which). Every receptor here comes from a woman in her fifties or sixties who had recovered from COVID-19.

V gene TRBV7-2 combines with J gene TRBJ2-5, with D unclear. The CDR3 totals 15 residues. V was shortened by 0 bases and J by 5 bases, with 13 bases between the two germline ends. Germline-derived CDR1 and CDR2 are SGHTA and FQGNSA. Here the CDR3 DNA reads TGTGCCAGCAGCTTAGCGTCTAGATCTGTGGAGACCCAGTACTTC. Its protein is CASSLASRSVETQYF.

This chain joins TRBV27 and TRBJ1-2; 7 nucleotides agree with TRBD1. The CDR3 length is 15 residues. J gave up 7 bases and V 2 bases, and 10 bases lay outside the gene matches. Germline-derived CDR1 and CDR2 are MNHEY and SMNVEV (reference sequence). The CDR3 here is CASSLLGQALAGYTF. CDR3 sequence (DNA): TGTGCCAGCAGTTTACTAGGACAGGCACTGGCTGGCTACACCTTC.

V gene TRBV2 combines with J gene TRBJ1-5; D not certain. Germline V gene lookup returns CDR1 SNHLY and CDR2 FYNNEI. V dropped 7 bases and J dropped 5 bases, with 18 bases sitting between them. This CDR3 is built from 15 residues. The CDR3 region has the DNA TGTGCCAGCAAGAGCGGTCGGGGTGTTTATCAGCCCCAGCATTTT. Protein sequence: CASKSGRGVYQPQHF.

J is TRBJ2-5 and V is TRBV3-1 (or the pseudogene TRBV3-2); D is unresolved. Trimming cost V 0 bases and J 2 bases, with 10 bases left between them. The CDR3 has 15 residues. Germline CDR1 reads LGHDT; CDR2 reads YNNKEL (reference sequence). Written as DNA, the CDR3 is TGTGCCAGCAGCCAAGATACCCTAGTTCAAGAGACCCAGTACTTC. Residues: CASSQDTLVQETQYF.

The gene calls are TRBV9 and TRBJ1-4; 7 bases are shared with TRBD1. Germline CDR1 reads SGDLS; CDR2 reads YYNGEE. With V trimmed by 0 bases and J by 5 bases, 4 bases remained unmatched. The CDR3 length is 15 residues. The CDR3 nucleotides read TGTGCCAGCAGCGTAGCAACAGGGGTAAATGAAAAACTGTTTTTT. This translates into CASSVATGVNEKLFF.

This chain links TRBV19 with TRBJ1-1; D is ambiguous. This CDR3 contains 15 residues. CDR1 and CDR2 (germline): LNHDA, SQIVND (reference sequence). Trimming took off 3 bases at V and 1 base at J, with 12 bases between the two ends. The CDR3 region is CASSIQLLGNTEAFF. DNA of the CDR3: TGTGCCAGTAGTATCCAGTTACTAGGGAACACTGAAGCTTTCTTT.

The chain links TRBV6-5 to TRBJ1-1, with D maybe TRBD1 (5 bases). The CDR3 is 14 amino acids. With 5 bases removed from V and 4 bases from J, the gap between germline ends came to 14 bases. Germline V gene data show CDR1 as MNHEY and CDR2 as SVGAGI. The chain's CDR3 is CASSRTSRGTEAFF. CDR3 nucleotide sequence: TGTGCCAGCAGTCGGACAAGTCGTGGCACTGAAGCTTTCTTT.

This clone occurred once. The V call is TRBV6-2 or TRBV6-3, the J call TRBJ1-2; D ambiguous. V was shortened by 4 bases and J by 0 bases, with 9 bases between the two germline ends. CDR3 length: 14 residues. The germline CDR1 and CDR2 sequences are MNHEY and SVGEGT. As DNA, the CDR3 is TGTGCCAGCAGTTCCAGCGGACCTAACTATGGCTACACCTTC. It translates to CASSSSGPNYGYTF.

This chain's CDR3 is CASNARRGGYTF. CDR3 in DNA: TGTGCCAGCAACGCGCGACGGGGAGGCTACACCTTC. V is TRBV2 and J is TRBJ1-2; D remains ambiguous. There are 12 residues in the CDR3. V was clipped by 7 bases and J by 8 bases, with 14 bases between them. CDR1 is SNHLY, CDR2 FYNNEI, per germline. Full variable domain (remainder filled in from reference TRBV2 and TRBJ1-2): EPEVTQTPSHQVTQMGQEVILRCVPISNHLYFYWYRQILGQKVEFLVSFYNNEISEKSEIFDDQFSVERPDGSNFTLKIRSTKLEDSAMYFCASNARRGGYTFGSGTRLTVV.

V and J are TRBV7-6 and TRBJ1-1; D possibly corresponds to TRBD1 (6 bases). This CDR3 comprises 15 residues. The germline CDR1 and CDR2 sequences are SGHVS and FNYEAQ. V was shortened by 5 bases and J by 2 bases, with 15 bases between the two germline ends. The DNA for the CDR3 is TGTGCCAGCAGCCCTCCCGGGGGGGGCAACACTGAAGCTTTCTTT. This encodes CASSPPGGGNTEAFF.

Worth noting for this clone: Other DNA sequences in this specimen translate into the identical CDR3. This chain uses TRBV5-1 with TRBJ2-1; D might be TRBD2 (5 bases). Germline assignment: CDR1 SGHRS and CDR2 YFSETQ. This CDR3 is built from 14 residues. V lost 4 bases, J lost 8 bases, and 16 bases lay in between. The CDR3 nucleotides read TGCGCCAGCAGCCTCAGCTCGGGGAGCGATGAGCAGTTCTTC. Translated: CASSLSSGSDEQFF.

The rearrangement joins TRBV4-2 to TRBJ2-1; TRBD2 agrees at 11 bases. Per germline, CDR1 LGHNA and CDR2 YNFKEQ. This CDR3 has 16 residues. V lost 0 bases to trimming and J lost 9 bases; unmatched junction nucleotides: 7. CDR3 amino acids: CASSQDAGLAEREQFF. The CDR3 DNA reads TGTGCCAGCAGCCAAGATGCGGGACTAGCGGAACGTGAGCAGTTCTTC.

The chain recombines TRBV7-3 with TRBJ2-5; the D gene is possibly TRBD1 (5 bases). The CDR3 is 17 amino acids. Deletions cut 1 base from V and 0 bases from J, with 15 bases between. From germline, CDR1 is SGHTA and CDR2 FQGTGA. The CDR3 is CASSLISRVVYQETQYF. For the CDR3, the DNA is TGTGCCAGCAGCTTAATTTCCAGGGTCGTATACCAAGAGACCCAGTACTTC.

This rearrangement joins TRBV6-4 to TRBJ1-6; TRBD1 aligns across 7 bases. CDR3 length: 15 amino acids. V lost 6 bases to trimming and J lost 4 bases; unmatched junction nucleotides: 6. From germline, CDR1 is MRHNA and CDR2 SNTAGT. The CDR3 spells CASRTTGSYNSPLHF. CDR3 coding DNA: TGTGCCAGCAGGACGACAGGGAGTTATAATTCACCCCTCCACTTT.

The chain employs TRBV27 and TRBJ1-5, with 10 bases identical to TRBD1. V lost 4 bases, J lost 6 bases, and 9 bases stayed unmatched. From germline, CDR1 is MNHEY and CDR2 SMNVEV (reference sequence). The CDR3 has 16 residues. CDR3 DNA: TGTGCCAGCAGTTCCCGACAGGGGGCTTTAGGTCAGCCCCAGCATTTT. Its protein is CASSSRQGALGQPQHF.

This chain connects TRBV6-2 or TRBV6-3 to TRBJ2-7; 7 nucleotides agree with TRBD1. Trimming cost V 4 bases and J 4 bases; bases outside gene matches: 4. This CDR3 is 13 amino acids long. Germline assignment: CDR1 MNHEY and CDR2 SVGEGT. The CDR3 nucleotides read TGTGCCAGCAGTTTCGGACAGGTGTACGAGCAGTACTTC. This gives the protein CASSFGQVYEQYF.

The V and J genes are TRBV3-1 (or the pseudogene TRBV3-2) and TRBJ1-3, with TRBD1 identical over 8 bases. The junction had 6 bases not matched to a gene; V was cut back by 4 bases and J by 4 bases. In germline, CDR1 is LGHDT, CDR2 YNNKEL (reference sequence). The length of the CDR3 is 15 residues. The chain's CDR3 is CASSPTGVGGNTIYF. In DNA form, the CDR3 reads TGTGCCAGCAGCCCGACAGGGGTCGGCGGAAACACCATATATTTT.

The CDR3 reads CASSPGQGDGGYTF. The CDR3 coding sequence is TGTGCCAGCAGCCCGGGACAGGGGGACGGAGGCTACACCTTC. The V gene is TRBV11-1, the J gene TRBJ1-2, with 11 nucleotides matching TRBD1. J was trimmed by 8 bases and V by 5 bases; bases with no gene match: 7. From germline, CDR1 is SGHAT and CDR2 FQDESV (reference sequence). The CDR3 spans 14 residues.

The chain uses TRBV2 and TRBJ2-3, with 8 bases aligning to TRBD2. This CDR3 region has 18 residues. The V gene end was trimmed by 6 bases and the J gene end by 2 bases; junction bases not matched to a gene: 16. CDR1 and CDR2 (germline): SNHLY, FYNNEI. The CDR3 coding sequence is TGTGCCAGCAGCTTCGACGAGCGGGGGAGGAGGGCCACAGATACGCAGTATTTT. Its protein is CASSFDERGRRATDTQYF.

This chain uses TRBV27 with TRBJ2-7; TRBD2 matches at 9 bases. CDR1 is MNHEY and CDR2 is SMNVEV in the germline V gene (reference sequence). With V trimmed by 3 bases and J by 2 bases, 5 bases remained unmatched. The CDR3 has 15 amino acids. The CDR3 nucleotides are TGTGCCAGCAGTTTTAGCGGGGGCCTCACCTACGAGCAGTACTTC. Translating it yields CASSFSGGLTYEQYF.